A selection of T cell receptor beta chains follows, all from one sample in a study of tumor and adjacent non-tumor tissue in lung cancer. Each CDR3 protein is one row after TCRdb ran MiXCR on the multiplex PCR reads. Among about 78,000 distinct CDR3 sequences listed, around 85% were seen once. The sequenced sample consisted of lung tumor tissue. The receptors stem from a woman aged 50 to 60 with non-small cell lung cancer. Both conserved end residues are trimmed from each CDR3. The D gene is left open where the match is weak.

J gene	V gene	CDR3 length	D gene	CDR3 protein
TRBJ2-2	TRBV7-2	13	TRBD1	ASSIDRGRTGELF
TRBJ2-7	TRBV29-1	14	NA	SIVGTGAGDSYEHY
TRBJ1-1	TRBV12-3/TRBV12-4	10	NA	ASSFLRGGTF
TRBJ2-1	TRBV20-1	12	NA	SARGLVGYNDQF
TRBJ2-1	TRBV4-2	12	TRBD2	ASSQVGGLAGGF
TRBJ2-5	TRBV20-1	12	NA	SASRCLAEETQY
TRBJ2-7	TRBV6-5	11	NA	ASTSGVAYKQY
TRBJ1-4	TRBV4-3	12	NA	ASSQDPREVKMF
TRBJ2-1	TRBV10-3	12	NA	AISGSVGHNEQF
TRBJ2-4	TRBV20-1	11	NA	SARILSGSIQY